The clone carrying this TCR beta chain was seen just once. This sample stems from a study of blood T cell repertoires in COVID-19. In the study overall: Samples came from the United States, Italy and Spain, spanning acute and convalescent COVID-19. Nucleic acid was either cDNA or gDNA, and it came from T cells, B-cell-depleted T cells, or PBMCs.

The germline V gene has CDR1 MNHEY and CDR2 SVGAGI. Trimming took off 7 bases at V and 0 bases at J, with 10 bases between the two ends. CDR3 length: 14 residues. Profiling relied on immunoSEQ multiplex PCR, and the TCRdb table lists in-frame clones only, not all of them. The repertoire holds around 130,000 clones, with roughly four fifths as singletons. The rearrangement links TRBV6-5 to TRBJ1-3; D not resolved. What was sequenced was peripheral blood. This clonotype was sampled from a human donor in a cohort sampled during active COVID-19. CDR3 in amino acids: CASIQLNSGNTIYF. DNA for the CDR3: TGTGCCAGCATCCAACTTAACTCTGGAAACACCATATATTTT.